The rows below give T cell receptor beta chains drawn from one sample of a study of post-analysis software for immune sequencing data. One entry per CDR3 protein results from TCRdb running MiXCR on the PCR reads. The sample lists around 700,000 distinct CDR3 sequences; 59% were seen once. Sequencing was performed on blood. Receptors were obtained from a girl aged 2 to 9 with multiple sclerosis. Both conserved end residues are part of each CDR3. The order of the fields is D gene, J gene, clone size, V gene, CDR3 DNA, CDR3 protein. D genes are given only for firm matches. Clone size is not always given. Where it is, it says once, few, many or a class for expanded clones.

D: TRBD2; J: TRBJ2-3; size: NA; V: TRBV7-9; DNA: TGTGCCAGCAGCTTAAGCGGGAGTCTTAGGGATACGCAGTATTTT; CDR3: CASSLSGSLRDTQYF
D: NA; J: TRBJ2-1; size: NA; V: TRBV20-1; DNA: TGCAGTGCAAAGGGACTGTATTCCTATAATGAGCAGTTCTTC; CDR3: CSAKGLYSYNEQFF
D: TRBD1; J: TRBJ1-1; size: NA; V: TRBV12-3/TRBV12-4; DNA: TGTGCCAGCAGTTTAACAGGGGGTGGCACTGAAGCTTTCTTT; CDR3: CASSLTGGGTEAFF
D: NA; J: TRBJ2-2; size: NA; V: TRBV7-9; DNA: TGTGCCAGCAGCCCTAAAGGGAGCGGCACCGGGGAGCTGTTTTTT; CDR3: CASSPKGSGTGELFF
D: NA; J: TRBJ2-1; size: NA; V: TRBV27; DNA: TGTGCCAGCAGTCAACGGAGGAGGCAGTTCTTC; CDR3: CASSQRRRQFF
D: NA; J: TRBJ2-1; size: few; V: TRBV12-3/TRBV12-4; DNA: TGTGCCAGCAGCCCCCCTTTAGCGTCCAATGAGCAGTTCTTC; CDR3: CASSPPLASNEQFF
D: NA; J: TRBJ1-2; size: NA; V: TRBV29-1; DNA: TGCAGCGGGGGCCTCGGGGGTAACTATGGCTACACCTTC; CDR3: CSGGLGGNYGYTF
D: NA; J: TRBJ1-1; size: few; V: TRBV18; DNA: TGTGCCAGCTCATATTCCACAGGTCCCGAACGGGCTTTCTTT; CDR3: CASSYSTGPERAFF
D: NA; J: TRBJ1-4; size: NA; V: TRBV18; DNA: TGTGCCAGCTCATTAACCACACCCCGAAGCCGAGAAAAACTGTTTTTT; CDR3: CASSLTTPRSREKLFF
D: NA; J: TRBJ1-2; size: NA; V: TRBV7-2; DNA: TGTGCCAGCAGCGCGCGCCTCTCAATAGCTAACTATGGCTACACCTTC; CDR3: CASSARLSIANYGYTF
D: TRBD1; J: TRBJ2-5; size: NA; V: TRBV5-1; DNA: TGCGCCAGCAGCTTGACAGGGGAAGGCCAAGAGACCCAGTACTTC; CDR3: CASSLTGEGQETQYF